This entry lists 29 T cell receptor beta chains sequenced from one sample in a study of blood T cell repertoires in COVID-19. The assay was immunoSEQ multiplex PCR, and TCRdb's table has in-frame clones only and misses some. The data contain 150,000 to 200,000 clones, around 75% of them seen just once; the ten biggest clones take up 5.5% to 7%. The source material was peripheral blood. The source is a woman between 35 and 50 years old with COVID-19, enrolled during active disease.

This rearrangement joins TRBV18 to TRBJ2-1; D is perhaps TRBD1 (5 bases). Germline assignment: CDR1 KGHSH and CDR2 LQKENI. The CDR3 totals 13 residues. The V gene lost 3 bases and the J gene lost 6 bases, with 9 bases spanning the gap. As DNA, the CDR3 is TGTGCCAGCTCACCGTCTGGGGCCAATGAGCAGTTCTTC. It yields the protein CASSPSGANEQFF.

The chain is built from TRBV9 and TRBJ1-2, with TRBD1 matching over 10 bases. J was trimmed by 5 bases and V by 4 bases; bases with no gene match: 8. Per germline, CDR1 SGDLS and CDR2 YYNGEE. This CDR3 region has 15 residues. CDR3 sequence: CASSPRDRGSYGYTF. CDR3 sequence (DNA): TGTGCCAGCAGCCCCCGGGACAGGGGATCGTATGGCTACACCTTC. Complete variable domain (other parts from reference TRBV9 and TRBJ1-2): DSGVTQTPKHLITATGQRVTLRCSPRSGDLSVYWYQQSLDQGLQFLIQYYNGEERAKGNILERFSAQQFPDLHSELNLSSLELGDSALYFCASSPRDRGSYGYTFGSGTRLTVV.

As for this clone: The same CDR3 arises from other DNA sequences in this sample as well. V is TRBV18 and J is TRBJ1-1, with D uncertain. V lost 3 bases, J lost 0 bases, and 8 bases lay in between. The CDR3 runs 14 residues. In germline, CDR1 is KGHSH, CDR2 LQKENI. The CDR3 loop reads CASSPRELNTEAFF. In nucleotides, the CDR3 is TGTGCCAGCTCACCTCGGGAGTTGAACACTGAAGCTTTCTTT.

The gene calls are TRBV9 and TRBJ1-1; D is unresolved. CDR3 length: 16 residues. Germline CDR1 reads SGDLS; CDR2 reads YYNGEE. Trimming removed 0 bases at V and 1 base at J, with 13 bases between. The CDR3 region is CASSVGLGQQNTEAFF. Written as DNA, the CDR3 is TGTGCCAGCAGCGTAGGACTAGGGCAGCAGAACACTGAAGCTTTCTTT. Using reference TRBV9 and TRBJ1-1 for the parts outside the CDR3, the full variable domain is DSGVTQTPKHLITATGQRVTLRCSPRSGDLSVYWYQQSLDQGLQFLIQYYNGEERAKGNILERFSAQQFPDLHSELNLSSLELGDSALYFCASSVGLGQQNTEAFFGQGTRLTVV.

Here the CDR3 reads CASSLGASGRLETQYF. The CDR3 region has the DNA TGCGCCAGCAGCTTGGGGGCCTCCGGGAGACTAGAGACCCAGTACTTC. This chain links TRBV5-1 with TRBJ2-5, with a weak D call TRBD2 (6 bases). The CDR3 has 16 residues. V was clipped by 0 bases and J by 4 bases, with 16 bases between them. CDR1 SGHRS and CDR2 YFSETQ come from the germline V gene. The full variable domain, with the rest looked up from reference TRBV5-1 and TRBJ2-5, is KAGVTQTPRYLIKTRGQQVTLSCSPISGHRSVSWYQQTPGQGLQFLFEYFSETQRNKGNFPGRFSGRQFSNSRSEMNVSTLELGDSALYLCASSLGASGRLETQYFGPGTRLLVL.

This clone appeared a single time. This rearrangement joins TRBV3-1 (or the pseudogene TRBV3-2) to TRBJ2-5, with TRBD2 matching over 8 bases. This CDR3 is built from 16 residues. Looked up from germline, CDR1 is LGHDT and CDR2 is YNNKEL (reference sequence). V was pared by 5 bases and J by 5 bases, with 13 bases of the junction left unmatched. CDR3 protein: CASSLDGRGGGETQYF. For the CDR3, the DNA is TGTGCCAGCAGCTTAGACGGGAGGGGCGGTGGGGAGACCCAGTACTTC.

CDR3 sequence: CASSYRTGPGNTIYF. CDR3 coding DNA: TGTGCCAGCAGCTACCGGACAGGGCCCGGAAACACCATATATTTT. This sequence joins TRBV27 and TRBJ1-3; 8 positions match TRBD1. Trimming cost V 6 bases and J 4 bases; bases outside gene matches: 8. Per the germline V gene, CDR1 is MNHEY and CDR2 is SMNVEV (reference sequence). The CDR3 consists of 15 residues.

CDR3 loop: CASSHLVGTSGSDEQFF. CDR3 bases: TGTGCCAGCAGCCACCTGGTGGGGACTAGCGGGAGTGATGAGCAGTTCTTC. V and J are TRBV11-2 and TRBJ2-1; 14 nucleotides align to TRBD2. There are 17 residues in the CDR3. Germline CDR1 reads SGHAT; CDR2 reads FQNNGV. V lost 5 bases, J lost 8 bases, and 11 bases stayed unmatched. Supplemented by reference TRBV11-2 and TRBJ2-1, the full variable domain reads EAGVAQSPRYKIIEKRQSVAFWCNPISGHATLYWYQQILGQGPKLLIQFQNNGVVDDSQLPKDRFSAERLKGVDSTLKIQPAKLEDSAVYLCASSHLVGTSGSDEQFFGPGTRLTVL.

The chain joins TRBV4-2 to TRBJ2-3, with a weak D call TRBD2 (7 bases). The CDR3 length is 17 residues. V lost 1 base, J lost 5 bases, and 19 bases lay in between. Germline V CDR1 and CDR2: LGHNA, YNFKEQ. CDR3 amino acids: CASSQGGAGAFVDTQYF. The CDR3 bases are TGTGCCAGCAGCCAAGGGGGGGCGGGGGCCTTCGTAGATACGCAGTATTTT.

V and J are TRBV2 and TRBJ2-1, with D unresolved. The V end lost 2 bases, the J end lost 3 bases, and 8 bases lay between the germline ends. The length of the CDR3 is 14 residues. Germline V gene data show CDR1 as SNHLY and CDR2 as FYNNEI. CDR3 amino acids: CASSELGIYNEQFF. The CDR3 nucleotides are TGTGCCAGCAGTGAACTCGGTATCTACAATGAGCAGTTCTTC.

The chain recombines TRBV6-4 with TRBJ1-1; no clear D gene. The CDR3 is 13 residues long. Between the trimmed V and J ends, which lost 5 bases and 2 bases, there was a span of 9 bases. The germline V gene encodes CDR1 MRHNA and CDR2 SNTAGT. CDR3: CASSLRANTEAFF. In DNA form, the CDR3 reads TGTGCCAGCAGTTTGAGGGCTAACACTGAAGCTTTCTTT.

The chain combines TRBV11-1 with TRBJ2-1, with 7 nucleotides matching TRBD2. CDR1 is SGHAT, CDR2 FQDESV, per germline (reference sequence). The CDR3 contains 15 residues. Trimming removed 8 bases from V and 9 bases from J; junction bases left unmatched: 16. CDR3 protein: CASHPGGGTPSEQFF. CDR3 sequence (DNA): TGTGCCAGCCACCCCGGCGGGGGAACTCCCAGTGAGCAGTTCTTC.

This chain uses TRBV10-3 with TRBJ2-1, with D perhaps matching TRBD2 (5 bases). V shed 5 bases and J shed 13 bases, with 15 bases lying between them. Looked up from germline, CDR1 is ENHRY and CDR2 is SYGVKD. CDR3 length equals 12 residues. CDR3 bases: TGTGCCATCAGTCTCGGTGAGGGCAGACAGTTCTTC. Translation gives CAISLGEGRQFF.

In this sample, this clone turned up a few times. The chain recombines TRBV6-2 or TRBV6-3 with TRBJ1-1; possibly TRBD1 for D (5 bases). CDR3 length: 14 amino acids. Germline values: CDR1 MNHEY, CDR2 SVGEGT. The V end was cut by 6 bases, the J end by 0 bases, with 11 bases between. CDR3 amino acids: CASSQGQMNTEAFF. In nucleotides, the CDR3 is TGTGCCAGCAGCCAAGGACAAATGAACACTGAAGCTTTCTTT.

V usage is TRBV30 and J usage is TRBJ2-3; D is uncertain. The CDR3 consists of 12 residues. V lost 5 bases, J lost 4 bases, and 10 bases lay in between. Per germline, CDR1 GTSNPN and CDR2 SVGIG (reference sequence). For the CDR3, the DNA is TGTGCCTGGGGAAAGTCGGCAGATACGCAGTATTTT. Amino acids: CAWGKSADTQYF.

This clone occurred a few times. The rearrangement joins TRBV19 to TRBJ1-6, with 7 bases that match TRBD1. This CDR3 comprises 13 residues. Germline values: CDR1 LNHDA, CDR2 SQIVND (reference sequence). V lost 6 bases to trimming and J lost 8 bases; unmatched junction nucleotides: 4. DNA for the CDR3: TGTGCCAGTAGGGCCCAGGGGGATTCACCCCTCCACTTT. It translates to CASRAQGDSPLHF.

This chain uses TRBV4-3 with TRBJ2-7; TRBD2 might be the D (6 bases). Germline lookup yields CDR1 LGHNA and CDR2 YSLEER. With 0 bases removed from V and 2 bases from J, the gap between germline ends came to 23 bases. The CDR3 has 19 amino acids. The CDR3 reads CASSQEPASGWGHTYEQYF. CDR3 DNA: TGCGCCAGCAGCCAAGAACCGGCCAGCGGGTGGGGTCACACCTACGAGCAGTACTTC.

J is TRBJ2-7 and V is TRBV19; weak D call: TRBD2 (5 bases). The CDR3 totals 17 residues. The ends were cut back, 2 bases at V and 0 bases at J, with 17 bases in the middle. Germline values: CDR1 LNHDA, CDR2 SQIVND (reference sequence). The CDR3 reads CASSISSRAVNSYEQYF. In DNA, the CDR3 is TGTGCCAGTAGTATATCCTCGAGGGCAGTTAACTCCTACGAGCAGTACTTC. Together with reference TRBV19 and TRBJ2-7, the CDR3 gives the full variable domain: DGGITQSPKYLFRKEGQNVTLSCEQNLNHDAMYWYRQDPGQGLRLIYYSQIVNDFQKGDIAEGYSVSREKKESFPLTVTSAQKNPTAFYLCASSISSRAVNSYEQYFGPGTRLTVT.

V and J are TRBV11-2 and TRBJ2-5, with D perhaps matching TRBD1 (5 bases). The CDR3 sequence is 18 residues long. V lost 0 bases and J 0 bases, leaving 17 bases between the germline ends. CDR1 and CDR2 (germline): SGHAT, FQNNGV. The CDR3 DNA sequence: TGTGCCAGCAGCTTAGATAGGTTGCGGTTGACAGACCAAGAGACCCAGTACTTC. Its translation is CASSLDRLRLTDQETQYF.

The V and J genes are TRBV3-1 (or the pseudogene TRBV3-2) and TRBJ1-4; D not resolved. V lost 3 bases to trimming and J lost 7 bases, with 9 bases between them. Germline V gene sequence: CDR1 LGHDT, CDR2 YNNKEL (reference sequence). The CDR3 spans 13 residues. The CDR3 DNA reads as TGTGCCAGCAGCCATGGGAGGACTGAAAAACTGTTTTTT. Protein: CASSHGRTEKLFF.

This chain links TRBV7-2 with TRBJ2-7; 10 positions match TRBD1. V was pared by 4 bases and J by 6 bases, with 3 bases of the junction left unmatched. Germline CDR1 SGHTA, CDR2 FQGNSA. This CDR3 region has 13 residues. CDR3: CASSSDRGLEQYF. The CDR3 nucleotides are TGTGCCAGCAGCTCTGACAGGGGGCTCGAGCAGTACTTC.

The chain links TRBV11-2 to TRBJ1-4; D unclear. V shed 2 bases and J shed 0 bases, with 13 bases lying between them. The CDR3 length is 17 residues. Germline CDR1 SGHAT, CDR2 FQNNGV. CDR3 nucleotide sequence: TGTGCCAGCAGCTTATTCGAGGTCGTCGCAACTAATGAAAAACTGTTTTTT. Amino acid sequence: CASSLFEVVATNEKLFF.

This rearrangement joins TRBV7-2 to TRBJ2-3; D perhaps matches TRBD2 (5 bases). V was shortened by 7 bases and J by 6 bases, with 17 bases between the two germline ends. The germline V gene has CDR1 SGHTA and CDR2 FQGNSA. This CDR3 has 14 amino acids. Here the CDR3 DNA reads TGTGCCAGCACCCTCTTCCGGGGATTGGATACGCAGTATTTT. Amino acid sequence: CASTLFRGLDTQYF.

The chain has TRBV7-2 and TRBJ1-6; 7 nucleotides match TRBD1. Unmatched junction bases numbered 8, after V lost 5 bases and J lost 1 base. CDR3 size: 17 residues. Germline CDR1 reads SGHTA; CDR2 reads FQGNSA. CDR3 amino acids: CASSLQGQGSYNSPLHF. CDR3 bases: TGTGCCAGCAGCCTACAGGGGCAAGGATCCTATAATTCACCCCTCCACTTT.

The chain links TRBV25-1 to TRBJ1-1; perhaps TRBD1 as D (5 bases). The CDR3 is 15 amino acids. Germline CDR1 and CDR2: MGHDK and SYGVNS. V lost 6 bases to trimming and J lost 1 base, with 15 bases between them. The CDR3 region is CASRGSGTQNTEAFF. The DNA of the CDR3 is TGTGCCAGCAGAGGTTCAGGGACTCAGAACACTGAAGCTTTCTTT.

This chain links TRBV30 with TRBJ2-5; tentative D call: TRBD1 (5 bases). V lost 0 bases to trimming and J lost 1 base, with 6 bases between them. Germline assignment: CDR1 GTSNPN and CDR2 SVGIG (reference sequence). The CDR3 totals 13 residues. The CDR3 spells CAWSVQVQETQYF. In DNA, the CDR3 is TGTGCCTGGAGTGTACAGGTCCAAGAGACCCAGTACTTC.

The gene calls are TRBV4-1 and TRBJ2-3; 9 bases match TRBD2. The CDR3 has 14 residues. The ends lost 7 bases at V and 2 bases at J; junction bases unmatched: 4. CDR1 MGHRA and CDR2 YSYEKL come from the germline V gene. The CDR3 loop reads CASTSGTPTDTQYF. The CDR3 bases are TGCGCCAGCACTAGCGGGACCCCCACAGATACGCAGTATTTT.

V is TRBV10-3 and J is TRBJ2-5; TRBD2 agrees at 11 bases. Germline trimming cut 6 bases from V and 5 bases from J; bases unmatched to any gene: 14. The CDR3 is made up of 17 amino acids. Germline CDR1 is ENHRY and CDR2 is SYGVKD. The CDR3 is CAISKRVAGGPGETQYF. The CDR3 DNA sequence: TGTGCCATCAGCAAGAGGGTAGCGGGAGGGCCGGGGGAGACCCAGTACTTC.

This clone occurred once. This chain links TRBV5-1 with TRBJ1-5, with D possibly being TRBD1 (5 bases). Germline loops: CDR1 SGHRS, CDR2 YFSETQ. CDR3 length: 14 residues. The V and J ends lost 3 bases and 4 bases respectively, with 11 bases between them. This CDR3 reads CASSSGGMNQPQHF. The DNA for the CDR3 is TGCGCCAGCAGCTCGGGGGGGATGAATCAGCCCCAGCATTTT.